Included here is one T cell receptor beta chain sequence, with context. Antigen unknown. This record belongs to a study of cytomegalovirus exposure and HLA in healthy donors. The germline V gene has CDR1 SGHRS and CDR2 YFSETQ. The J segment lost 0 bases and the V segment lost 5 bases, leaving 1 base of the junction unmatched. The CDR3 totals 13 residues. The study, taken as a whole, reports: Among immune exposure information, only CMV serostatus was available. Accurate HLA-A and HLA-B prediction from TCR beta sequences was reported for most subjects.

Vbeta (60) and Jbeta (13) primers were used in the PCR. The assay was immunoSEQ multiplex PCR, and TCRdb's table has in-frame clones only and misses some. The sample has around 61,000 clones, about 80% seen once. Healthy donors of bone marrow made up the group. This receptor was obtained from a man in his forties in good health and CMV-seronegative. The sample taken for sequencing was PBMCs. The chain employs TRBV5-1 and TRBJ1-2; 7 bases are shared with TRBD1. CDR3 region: CASRGQANYGYTF. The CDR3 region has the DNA TGCGCCAGCAGAGGACAGGCTAACTATGGCTACACCTTC.